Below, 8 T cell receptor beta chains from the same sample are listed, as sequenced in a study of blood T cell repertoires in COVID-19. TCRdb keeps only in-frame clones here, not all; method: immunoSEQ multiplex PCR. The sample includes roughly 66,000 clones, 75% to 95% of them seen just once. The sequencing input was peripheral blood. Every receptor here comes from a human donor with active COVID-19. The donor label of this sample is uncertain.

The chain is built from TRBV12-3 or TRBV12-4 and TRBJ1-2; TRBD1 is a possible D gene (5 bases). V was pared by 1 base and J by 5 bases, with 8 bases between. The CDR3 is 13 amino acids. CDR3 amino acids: CASSLVGTYGYTF. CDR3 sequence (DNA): TGTGCCAGCAGTTTAGTGGGGACTTATGGCTACACCTTC.

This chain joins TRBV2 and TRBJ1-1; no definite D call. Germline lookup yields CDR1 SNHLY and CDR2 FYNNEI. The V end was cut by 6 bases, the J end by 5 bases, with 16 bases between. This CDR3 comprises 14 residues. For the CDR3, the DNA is TGTGCCAGCAGGGTCTCGAATGCGGGGACTGAAGCTTTCTTT. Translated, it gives CASRVSNAGTEAFF. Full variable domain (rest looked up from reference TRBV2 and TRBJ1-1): EPEVTQTPSHQVTQMGQEVILRCVPISNHLYFYWYRQILGQKVEFLVSFYNNEISEKSEIFDDQFSVERPDGSNFTLKIRSTKLEDSAMYFCASRVSNAGTEAFFGQGTRLTVV.

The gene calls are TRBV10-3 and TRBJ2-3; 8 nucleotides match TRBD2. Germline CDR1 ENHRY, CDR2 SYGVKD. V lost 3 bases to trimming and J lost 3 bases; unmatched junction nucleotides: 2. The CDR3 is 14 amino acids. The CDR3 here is CAISDVAGTDTQYF. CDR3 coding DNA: TGTGCCATCAGTGATGTAGCGGGGACAGATACGCAGTATTTT.

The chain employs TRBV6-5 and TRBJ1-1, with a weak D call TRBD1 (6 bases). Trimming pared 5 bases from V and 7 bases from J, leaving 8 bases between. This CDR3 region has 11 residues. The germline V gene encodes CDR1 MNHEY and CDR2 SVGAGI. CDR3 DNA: TGTGCCAGCAGTCAGGGGAGTGAAGCTTTCTTT. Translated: CASSQGSEAFF.

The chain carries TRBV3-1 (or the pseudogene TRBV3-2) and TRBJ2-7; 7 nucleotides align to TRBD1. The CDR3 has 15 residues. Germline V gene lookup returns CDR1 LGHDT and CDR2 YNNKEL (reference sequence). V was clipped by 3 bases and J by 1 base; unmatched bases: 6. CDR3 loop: CASSHNRGVSYEQYF. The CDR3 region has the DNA TGTGCCAGCAGCCATAACAGGGGAGTATCCTACGAGCAGTACTTC.

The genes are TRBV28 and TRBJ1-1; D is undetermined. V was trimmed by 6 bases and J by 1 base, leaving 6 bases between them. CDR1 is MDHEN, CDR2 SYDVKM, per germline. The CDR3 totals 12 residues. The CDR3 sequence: CASRLGNTEAFF. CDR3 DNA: TGTGCCAGCAGACTAGGGAACACTGAAGCTTTCTTT. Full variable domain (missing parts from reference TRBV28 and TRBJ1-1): DVKVTQSSRYLVKRTGEKVFLECVQDMDHENMFWYRQDPGLGLRLIYFSYDVKMKEKGDIPEGYSVSREKKERFSLILESASTNQTSMYLCASRLGNTEAFFGQGTRLTVV.

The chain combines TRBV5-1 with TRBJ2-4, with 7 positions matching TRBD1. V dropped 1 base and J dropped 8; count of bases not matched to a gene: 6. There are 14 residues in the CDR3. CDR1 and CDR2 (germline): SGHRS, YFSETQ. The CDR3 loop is CASSLTGERDIQYF. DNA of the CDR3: TGCGCCAGCAGCTTGACAGGGGAGAGGGACATTCAGTACTTC.

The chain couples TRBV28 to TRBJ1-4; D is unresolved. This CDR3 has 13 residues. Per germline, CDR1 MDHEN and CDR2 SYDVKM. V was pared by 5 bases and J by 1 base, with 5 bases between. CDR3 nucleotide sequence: TGTGCCAGCAGTCCGGGAACTAATGAAAAACTGTTTTTT. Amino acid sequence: CASSPGTNEKLFF.